Listed below are T cell receptor beta chains from one sample, sequenced in a study of cytomegalovirus exposure and HLA in healthy donors. Sequencing used immunoSEQ multiplex PCR; TCRdb keeps in-frame clones, though not all of them. The sample comprises about 140,000 clones, around 85% of which are singletons, and around 9.1% rests with the top ten. Sequencing was done on a sample of PBMCs. The source is a woman aged 45-59 years in good health and CMV-seropositive. The CDR3 runs from the conserved cysteine through the conserved F or W. D genes are given only for firm matches. Rows may omit the clone size; those that give it use once, few, many or a size class.

.,15,TRBJ2-5,TRBV6-5,.,CASSRDRDFQETQYF,TGTGCCAGCAGCCGCGACAGGGACTTCCAAGAGACCCAGTACTTC
TRBD2,15,TRBJ2-5,TRBV19,few,CASGEAGLYQETQYF,TGTGCCAGTGGCGAAGCGGGGCTCTACCAAGAGACCCAGTACTTC
TRBD1,13,TRBJ1-2,TRBV7-6,once,CASSSGTGSGYTF,TGTGCCAGCAGCTCCGGGACAGGCAGCGGCTACACCTTC
.,13,TRBJ1-2,TRBV29-1,few,CSVEELFNYGYTF,TGCAGCGTTGAAGAGCTATTTAACTATGGCTACACCTTC
TRBD1,14,TRBJ1-2,TRBV28,.,CASSPGTGSYGYTF,TGTGCCAGCAGTCCAGGGACAGGGAGCTATGGCTACACCTTC
.,12,TRBJ2-4,TRBV7-2,once,CASSQMFGIQYF,TGTGCCAGCAGTCAAATGTTCGGCATTCAGTACTTC
TRBD2,15,TRBJ2-1,TRBV5-1,.,CASSLVAGGGNEQFF,TGCGCCAGCAGCTTGGTAGCGGGGGGTGGCAATGAGCAGTTCTTC
.,13,TRBJ1-1,TRBV7-9,.,CASSFDSNTEAFF,TGTGCCAGCAGCTTTGACTCAAACACTGAAGCTTTCTTT
TRBD1,16,TRBJ1-1,TRBV7-9,.,CASSYWDREGDTEAFF,TGTGCCAGCAGCTACTGGGACAGGGAGGGGGACACTGAAGCTTTCTTT
.,15,TRBJ1-3,TRBV19,.,CASRPQDYSGNTIYF,TGTGCCAGTAGGCCCCAGGATTACTCTGGAAACACCATATATTTT
TRBD2,19,TRBJ2-2,TRBV4-3,.,CASSSLGASGTMNTGELFF,TGCGCCAGCAGCTCCCTGGGGGCTAGCGGGACCATGAACACCGGGGAGCTGTTTTTT
.,15,TRBJ1-2,TRBV9,once,CASSVATSLLGGYTF,TGTGCCAGCAGCGTAGCTACCTCCCTTCTGGGCGGCTACACCTTC
TRBD2,15,TRBJ2-1,TRBV6-4,.,CASSSLAGGYNEQFF,TGTGCCAGCAGTTCACTAGCGGGCGGGTACAATGAGCAGTTCTTC
.,17,TRBJ1-5,TRBV19,.,CASSIGAGREGRWPQHF,TGTGCCAGTAGTATAGGGGCCGGGAGGGAAGGCAGGTGGCCCCAGCATTTT
TRBD1,15,TRBJ1-2,TRBV6-1,.,CASSPGTGEGYGYTF,TGTGCCAGCAGTCCCGGGACAGGGGAAGGGTATGGCTACACCTTC
TRBD1,13,TRBJ1-5,TRBV6-1,.,CASFDRDNQPQHF,TGTGCCAGCTTCGACAGGGACAATCAGCCCCAGCATTTT
.,13,TRBJ2-1,TRBV5-1,.,CASISDRDNEQFF,TGCGCCAGCATTTCGGACAGAGACAATGAGCAGTTCTTC
.,14,TRBJ1-1,TRBV5-1,.,CASSLTVKNTEAFF,TGCGCCAGCAGCTTGACAGTCAAGAACACTGAAGCTTTCTTT
.,13,TRBJ2-5,TRBV2,.,CASSEGRSRTQYF,TGTGCCAGCAGTGAAGGTCGGTCGAGGACCCAGTACTTC
TRBD1,15,TRBJ2-5,TRBV15,.,CATSPRRTGTETQYF,TGTGCCACCAGCCCCCGTAGGACAGGGACAGAGACCCAGTACTTC
TRBD1,14,TRBJ1-1,TRBV11-2,.,CASSFGQGNTEAFF,TGTGCCAGCAGCTTTGGACAGGGGAACACTGAAGCTTTCTTT
.,14,TRBJ1-1,TRBV5-4,.,CASRTGTPNTEAFF,TGTGCCAGCAGAACCGGGACACCCAACACTGAAGCTTTCTTT
TRBD1,15,TRBJ2-1,TRBV6-5,.,CASSYSDRGLVEQFF,TGTGCCAGCAGTTACTCCGACAGGGGTTTGGTTGAGCAGTTCTTC
.,12,TRBJ2-5,TRBV18,once,CASRAGEQTQYF,TGTGCCAGCCGGGCGGGCGAGCAGACCCAGTACTTC
TRBD1,15,TRBJ1-3,TRBV5-6,.,CASSTGQGAVNTIYF,TGTGCCAGCAGCACGGGACAGGGGGCTGTGAACACCATATATTTT
.,15,TRBJ2-1,TRBV5-1,.,CASSSDRRDDDEQFF,TGCGCCAGCAGCTCGGACAGGAGGGATGACGATGAGCAGTTCTTC
.,16,TRBJ2-1,TRBV4-3,.,CASSQDWDTARVEQFF,TGCGCCAGCAGCCAAGATTGGGACACAGCGAGAGTCGAGCAGTTCTTC
TRBD1,15,TRBJ2-1,TRBV6-4,.,CASSPGTGSYNEQFF,TGTGCCAGCAGTCCCGGGACAGGCTCCTACAATGAGCAGTTCTTC
.,17,TRBJ2-2,TRBV7-3,.,CASSSAPGLRNAGELFF,TGTGCCAGCAGCTCCGCACCCGGACTGAGGAACGCCGGGGAGCTGTTTTTT
.,14,TRBJ1-1,TRBV5-8,.,CASSLGQPNTEAFF,TGTGCCAGCAGCTTGGGACAACCGAACACTGAAGCTTTCTTT
TRBD2,16,TRBJ2-3,TRBV5-6,.,CASSPWELAGLDTQYF,TGTGCCAGCAGCCCTTGGGAACTAGCGGGGCTGGATACGCAGTATTTT
.,14,TRBJ1-1,TRBV2,.,CASSSLRMNTEAFF,TGTGCCAGCAGTTCCCTGAGAATGAACACTGAAGCTTTCTTT
TRBD1,17,TRBJ2-7,TRBV5-4,.,CASSWAQGAPVAYEQYF,TGTGCCAGCAGCTGGGCCCAGGGGGCCCCCGTGGCCTACGAGCAGTACTTC
.,15,TRBJ2-5,TRBV6-5,.,CASSPPGTGQETQYF,TGTGCCAGCAGTCCCCCGGGTACGGGCCAAGAGACCCAGTACTTC
.,15,TRBJ1-5,TRBV7-3,.,CASSVNRDSNQPQHF,TGTGCCAGCAGCGTCAACAGGGATAGCAATCAGCCCCAGCATTTT
TRBD1,15,TRBJ1-2,TRBV28,.,CASSLGTGSSYGYTF,TGTGCCAGCAGTCTCGGGACAGGGTCGTCCTATGGCTACACCTTC
.,14,TRBJ2-7,TRBV30,once,CAWSVPGGGYEQYF,TGTGCCTGGAGTGTACCGGGGGGCGGTTACGAGCAGTACTTC
TRBD2,14,TRBJ2-7,TRBV5-4,.,CASSGGGSLYEQYF,TGTGCCAGCAGCGGGGGGGGGTCCCTCTACGAGCAGTACTTC
TRBD1,15,TRBJ1-6,TRBV2,.,CASRGLDRGASPLHF,TGTGCCAGCAGGGGGCTCGACAGGGGAGCTTCACCCCTCCACTTT
.,11,TRBJ2-2,TRBV7-9,.,CASSQAGELFF,TGTGCCAGCAGCCAGGCAGGGGAGCTGTTTTTT
.,13,TRBJ1-1,TRBV2,few,CASAGDLNTEAFF,TGTGCCAGCGCAGGGGATTTGAACACTGAAGCTTTCTTT
TRBD2,17,TRBJ2-1,TRBV5-1,once,CASSLALGSGGAGEQFF,TGCGCCAGCAGCTTGGCCCTGGGAAGCGGGGGGGCGGGTGAGCAGTTCTTC
TRBD1,12,TRBJ2-7,TRBV10-3,.,CAMGQGDYEQYF,TGTGCCATGGGACAGGGAGACTACGAGCAGTACTTC
.,14,TRBJ1-6,TRBV6-5,once,CASSTGTQNSPLHF,TGTGCCAGCAGCACAGGGACGCAAAATTCACCCCTCCACTTT
.,13,TRBJ2-2,TRBV5-6,few,CASSLVVGGELFF,TGTGCCAGCAGCTTGGTAGTTGGCGGGGAGCTGTTTTTT